The 19 T cell receptor beta chains reported below all come from one sample, sequenced in a study of blood T cell repertoires in COVID-19. This table comes from immunoSEQ multiplex PCR, and its TCRdb copy is limited to in-frame clones, with some not included. The table shows around 70,000 clones, with approximately 85% occurring only once. Sequences were obtained from peripheral blood. These receptors were collected from a human donor in a cohort sampled during active COVID-19.

The gene calls are TRBV30 and TRBJ1-1, with a possible D match to TRBD1 (5 bases). V gave up 3 bases and J gave up 1 base, with 12 bases separating them. The germline V gene encodes CDR1 GTSNPN and CDR2 SVGIG (reference sequence). The CDR3 is 14 amino acids. The CDR3 here is CAWSMGRANTEAFF. The CDR3 bases are TGTGCCTGGAGCATGGGCAGGGCGAACACTGAAGCTTTCTTT.

This clone was recorded once. The chain is built from TRBV4-3 and TRBJ2-3, with D possibly being TRBD2 (7 bases). CDR1 and CDR2 from the germline V gene are LGHNA and YSLEER. V was pared by 1 base and J by 6 bases, with 17 bases between. This CDR3 is built from 16 residues. CDR3 residues: CASSQAPDGGLDTQYF. In nucleotides, the CDR3 is TGCGCCAGCAGCCAAGCCCCTGACGGGGGGCTCGATACGCAGTATTTT.

The V and J genes are TRBV10-3 and TRBJ1-1, with unresolved D. The germline V gene encodes CDR1 ENHRY and CDR2 SYGVKD. V shed 3 bases and J shed 3 bases, with 5 bases lying between them. The CDR3 is 12 residues long. DNA of the CDR3: TGTGCCATCAGTGACAAATACACTGAAGCTTTCTTT. Its protein product is CAISDKYTEAFF.

The chain combines TRBV15 with TRBJ2-2, with a tentative D call TRBD1 (5 bases). V was cut by 6 bases and J by 1 base, with 12 bases left in between. Germline V gene lookup returns CDR1 LNHNV and CDR2 YYDKDF (reference sequence). The CDR3 runs 15 residues. The CDR3 reads CATSTLGQNTGELFF. The CDR3 DNA reads TGTGCCACCAGTACCCTGGGGCAGAACACCGGGGAGCTGTTTTTT.

This chain connects TRBV3-1 (or the pseudogene TRBV3-2) to TRBJ2-1, with 7 nucleotides matching TRBD2. CDR3 length: 14 residues. CDR1 LGHDT and CDR2 YNNKEL come from the germline V gene (reference sequence). Trimming cost V 4 bases and J 10 bases; bases outside gene matches: 10. CDR3 sequence: CASSRPGGGREQFF. In DNA form, the CDR3 reads TGTGCCAGCAGCCGTCCAGGCGGGGGTCGCGAGCAGTTCTTC.

This chain uses TRBV5-6 with TRBJ2-2; 7 bases are a match to TRBD1. There are 15 residues in the CDR3. The V and J ends lost 4 bases and 10 bases, in that order; junction bases with no gene match: 13. CDR1 and CDR2 from the germline V gene are SGHDT and YYEEEE. The CDR3 coding sequence is TGTGCCAGCAGCCTTTACCTGACAGGGCGTACGGAGCTGTTTTTT. It translates to CASSLYLTGRTELFF. The full variable domain, with the rest looked up from reference TRBV5-6 and TRBJ2-2, is DAGVTQSPTHLIKTRGQQVTLRCSPKSGHDTVSWYQQALGQGPQFIFQYYEEEERQRGNFPDRFSGHQFPNYSSELNVNALLLGDSALYLCASSLYLTGRTELFFGEGSRLTVL.

Written as DNA, the CDR3 is TGTGCCAGCAGCTTCCCCGGGACTAGCGGGACGAATGAGCAGTTCTTC. Translation: CASSFPGTSGTNEQFF. This chain connects TRBV7-2 to TRBJ2-1, with 13 nucleotides matching TRBD2. The CDR3 spans 16 residues. Germline CDR1 is SGHTA and CDR2 is FQGNSA. Germline trimming cut 3 bases from V and 7 bases from J; bases unmatched to any gene: 6.

The chain recombines TRBV3-1 (or the pseudogene TRBV3-2) with TRBJ2-7, with 9 bases lining up with TRBD1. In germline, CDR1 is LGHDT, CDR2 YNNKEL (reference sequence). V lost 0 bases and J lost 3; bases outside the gene matches: 0. The CDR3 loop spans 14 amino acids. The CDR3 nucleotides read TGTGCCAGCAGCCAAGAGGACAGGGGCTACGAGCAGTACTTC. Its translation: CASSQEDRGYEQYF.

This chain uses TRBV28 with TRBJ1-5; 11 bases map to TRBD1. Looked up from germline, CDR1 is MDHEN and CDR2 is SYDVKM. The CDR3 runs to 15 residues. The V and J ends lost 3 bases and 7 bases, in that order; junction bases with no gene match: 5. The CDR3 sequence is CASSFSGTGGQPQHF. CDR3 DNA sequence: TGTGCCAGCAGTTTTTCCGGGACAGGGGGACAGCCCCAGCATTTT. The full variable domain, in which reference TRBV28 and TRBJ1-5 provide the parts outside the CDR3, is DVKVTQSSRYLVKRTGEKVFLECVQDMDHENMFWYRQDPGLGLRLIYFSYDVKMKEKGDIPEGYSVSREKKERFSLILESASTNQTSMYLCASSFSGTGGQPQHFGDGTRLSIL.

This chain uses TRBV29-1 with TRBJ2-7; possible D gene TRBD1, 5 bases. V was pared by 7 bases and J by 6 bases, with 16 bases between. This CDR3 region has 12 residues. The germline V gene encodes CDR1 SQVTM and CDR2 ANQGSEA. The CDR3 DNA follows: TGCAGCGCCCGTGAAGGGGCCTCCGAGCAGTACTTC. It codes for CSAREGASEQYF.

The gene calls are TRBV7-2 and TRBJ1-4; TRBD1 is a possible D gene (5 bases). Between the trimmed V and J ends, which lost 2 bases and 0 bases, there was a span of 10 bases. Germline-derived CDR1 and CDR2 are SGHTA and FQGNSA. This CDR3 contains 16 residues. The CDR3 protein is CASSLFGGATNEKLFF. The CDR3 coding sequence is TGTGCCAGCAGCTTATTCGGGGGTGCAACTAATGAAAAACTGTTTTTT.

This rearrangement joins TRBV5-1 to TRBJ2-1, with 10 bases identical to TRBD1. V lost 4 bases, J lost 3 bases, and 10 bases stayed unmatched. Germline V gene lookup returns CDR1 SGHRS and CDR2 YFSETQ. This CDR3 is built from 17 residues. CDR3 protein: CASSLGGTGDYYNEQFF. The CDR3 nucleotides read TGCGCCAGCAGCCTTGGAGGGACAGGGGATTACTACAATGAGCAGTTCTTC.

The chain combines TRBV7-2 with TRBJ2-3, with D unresolved. The CDR3 totals 13 residues. V was shortened by 1 base and J by 7 bases, with 9 bases between the two germline ends. Germline assignment: CDR1 SGHTA and CDR2 FQGNSA. The CDR3 here is CASSLVPPNTQYF. For the CDR3, the DNA is TGTGCCAGCAGCTTAGTCCCCCCAAATACGCAGTATTTT. Supplemented by reference TRBV7-2 and TRBJ2-3, the full variable domain reads GAGVSQSPSNKVTEKGKDVELRCDPISGHTALYWYRQSLGQGLEFLIYFQGNSAPDKSGLPSDRFSAERTGGSVSTLTIQRTQQEDSAVYLCASSLVPPNTQYFGPGTRLTVL.

This clone has more than one count but fewer than ten. V usage is TRBV4-3 and J usage is TRBJ1-6; 8 nucleotides align to TRBD1. The CDR3 totals 17 residues. Germline V gives CDR1 LGHNA, CDR2 YSLEER. Losses at the gene ends were 1 base for V and 10 bases for J; bases not matched to a gene: 12. The CDR3 DNA follows: TGCGCCAGCAGCCAAGTGACAGGGGTTCGGGATGGCTCACCCCTCCACTTT. It encodes CASSQVTGVRDGSPLHF.

V is TRBV2 and J is TRBJ2-4, with D maybe TRBD1 (6 bases). The V and J ends lost 2 bases and 6 bases respectively, with 11 bases between them. CDR3 length: 14 residues. CDR1 and CDR2 from the germline V gene are SNHLY and FYNNEI. CDR3 region: CASSEKGVTNIQYF. The CDR3 DNA reads TGTGCCAGCAGTGAAAAGGGGGTTACAAACATTCAGTACTTC. The full variable domain, rest sourced from reference TRBV2 and TRBJ2-4, is EPEVTQTPSHQVTQMGQEVILRCVPISNHLYFYWYRQILGQKVEFLVSFYNNEISEKSEIFDDQFSVERPDGSNFTLKIRSTKLEDSAMYFCASSEKGVTNIQYFGAGTRLSVL.

J is TRBJ1-1 and V is TRBV2; D uncertain. The germline V gene has CDR1 SNHLY and CDR2 FYNNEI. Trimming stripped 3 bases from V and 1 base from J, with 12 bases between. This CDR3 region has 15 residues. CDR3 residues: CASSDFPVSNTEAFF. The CDR3 DNA sequence: TGTGCCAGCAGTGATTTCCCCGTATCGAACACTGAAGCTTTCTTT.

This sequence joins TRBV19 and TRBJ1-4, with D hard to call. The CDR3 has 12 amino acids. Trimming removed 4 bases from V and 4 bases from J, with 4 bases in between. The germline gives CDR1 LNHDA, CDR2 SQIVND (reference sequence). DNA of the CDR3: TGTGCCAGTAGTACTTATAATGAAAAACTGTTTTTT. This translates into CASSTYNEKLFF. Supplemented by reference TRBV19 and TRBJ1-4, the full variable domain reads DGGITQSPKYLFRKEGQNVTLSCEQNLNHDAMYWYRQDPGQGLRLIYYSQIVNDFQKGDIAEGYSVSREKKESFPLTVTSAQKNPTAFYLCASSTYNEKLFFGSGTQLSVL.

This sequence joins TRBV14 and TRBJ1-1; no clear D. The V gene lost 0 bases and the J gene lost 1 base, with 3 bases spanning the gap. Germline V gives CDR1 SGHDN, CDR2 FVKESK. There are 13 residues in the CDR3. The CDR3 sequence is CASSQDQNTEAFF. For the CDR3, the DNA is TGTGCCAGCAGCCAAGACCAGAACACTGAAGCTTTCTTT.

The chain has TRBV6-5 and TRBJ1-3; D is possibly TRBD1 (6 bases). V lost 8 bases and J 0 bases, leaving 11 bases between the germline ends. Germline V gene lookup returns CDR1 MNHEY and CDR2 SVGAGI. The CDR3 has 14 residues. This CDR3 reads CASGDRSSGNTIYF. CDR3 bases: TGTGCCAGCGGCGACAGGTCCTCTGGAAACACCATATATTTT.